These 14 T cell receptor beta chains were all obtained from the same sample, sequenced in a study of T cell repertoires in cytomegalovirus infection. TCRdb recomputed calls from the reads with MiXCR, one row per CDR3 protein. Of roughly 120,000 distinct CDR3 sequences detected, less than 30% appear once; the ten largest clones hold roughly 81%. These receptors have no known antigen. The sample in question was CD8+ T cells from cultured PBMCs, obtained from culture after CMV antigen stimulation. These receptors came from a human donor in good health (CMV status not recorded). Some clones in this sample may be carry-over from other donors' samples.

This clonotype was seen many times. The V call is TRBV27, the J call TRBJ1-2; the D is unclear. Germline V gene lookup returns CDR1 MNHEY and CDR2 SMNVEV (reference sequence). The CDR3 totals 13 residues. V lost 8 bases to trimming and J lost 9 bases, with 19 bases between them. CDR3 loop: CASGQAPDRSYTF. The CDR3, as DNA: TGTGCCAGCGGCCAGGCCCCTGATAGAAGCTACACCTTC.

The genes are TRBV29-1 and TRBJ2-1; D perhaps matches TRBD2 (6 bases). V was pared by 3 bases and J by 8 bases, with 20 bases between. This CDR3 region has 15 residues. Per germline, CDR1 SQVTM and CDR2 ANQGSEA. As DNA, the CDR3 is TGCAGCGTTGATCTGTTGCAGGGTTGGGGGGATGAGCAGTTCTTC. Protein: CSVDLLQGWGDEQFF.

The sample holds a few counts of this clonotype. This chain joins TRBV27 and TRBJ2-4; TRBD1 matches 8 bases. After removal of 2 bases from V and 2 bases from J, the junction contained 2 bases not matched to a gene. The CDR3 covers 15 residues. The germline V gene encodes CDR1 MNHEY and CDR2 SMNVEV (reference sequence). The CDR3 bases are TGTGCCAGCAGTTTAGGACAGGGCACCAAAAACATTCAGTACTTC. It translates to CASSLGQGTKNIQYF.

The CDR3 DNA reads as TGTGCCAGCAGCGGCGGGACAGGGGGTTTGGGCTATGGCTACACCTTC. Its protein product is CASSGGTGGLGYGYTF. The chain employs TRBV7-9 and TRBJ1-2; 11 bases line up with TRBD1. Germline-derived CDR1 and CDR2 are SEHNR and FQNEAQ (reference sequence). With V trimmed by 5 bases and J by 4 bases, 9 bases remained unmatched. The CDR3 is 16 amino acids.

This clonotype appeared once. This CDR3 is CASSQEFRNGQPQHF. CDR3 coding DNA: TGCGCCAGCAGCCAAGAATTCCGGAATGGCCAGCCCCAGCATTTT. J is TRBJ1-5 and V is TRBV4-1; unclear D gene. This CDR3 contains 15 residues. Germline CDR1 and CDR2: MGHRA and YSYEKL. Trimming removed 0 bases from V and 7 bases from J, with 13 bases in between.

The chain links TRBV5-4 to TRBJ1-6; D is uncertain. Per germline, CDR1 SGHNT and CDR2 YYREEE (reference sequence). The CDR3 consists of 14 residues. V was trimmed by 2 bases and J by 6 bases, leaving 9 bases between them. CDR3 loop: CASSFWGGNSPLHF. For the CDR3, the DNA is TGTGCCAGCAGCTTTTGGGGAGGTAATTCACCCCTCCACTTT.

V usage is TRBV12-3 or TRBV12-4 and J usage is TRBJ1-2, with TRBD1 matching 7 bases. J was trimmed by 3 bases and V by 5 bases; bases with no gene match: 15. This CDR3 region has 17 residues. CDR3 amino acids: CASSLSPYRGLHYGYTF. The DNA of the CDR3 is TGTGCCAGCAGTCTTTCCCCATACAGGGGACTCCACTATGGCTACACCTTC.

The gene calls are TRBV15 and TRBJ2-3, with no clear D. CDR1 is LNHNV, CDR2 YYDKDF, per germline (reference sequence). V was pared by 8 bases and J by 8 bases, with 8 bases between. CDR3 length equals 10 residues. CDR3 bases: TGTGCCACCGCTCGTGGTACGCAGTATTTT. Translating gives CATARGTQYF.

The genes are TRBV6-5 and TRBJ2-5; 10 nucleotides align to TRBD2. Germline V lookup: CDR1 MNHEY, CDR2 SVGAGI. Trimming cost V 5 bases and J 2 bases; bases outside gene matches: 8. CDR3 size: 16 residues. CDR3 DNA: TGTGCCAGCAGTGAGGGGGATAGCGGGGGGCAAGAGACCCAGTACTTC. It specifies CASSEGDSGGQETQYF.

The table lists this clonotype with many counts. The chain recombines TRBV7-2 with TRBJ2-1; D uncertain. The CDR3 has 12 residues. Trimming pared 3 bases from V and 2 bases from J, leaving 2 bases between. Germline V lookup: CDR1 SGHTA, CDR2 FQGNSA. The CDR3 region has the DNA TGTGCCAGCAGCTTCACCTACAATGAGCAGTTCTTC. It encodes CASSFTYNEQFF.

The chain carries TRBV6-6 and TRBJ2-2; no clear D. The germline CDR1 and CDR2 sequences are MNHNY and SVGAGI (reference sequence). The CDR3 contains 12 residues. V lost 7 bases and J lost 0, with 3 bases in between. CDR3 loop: CASTPNTGELFF. The CDR3 DNA reads as TGTGCCAGCACCCCGAACACCGGGGAGCTGTTTTTT.

This sequence joins TRBV28 and TRBJ2-1, with TRBD2 matching over 8 bases. Germline V CDR1 and CDR2: MDHEN, SYDVKM. Trimming cost V 6 bases and J 3 bases; bases outside gene matches: 7. The CDR3 covers 15 residues. In DNA form, the CDR3 reads TGTGCCAGCAGATTGCGGGGGGAAGTCTACAATGAGCAGTTCTTC. Its translation: CASRLRGEVYNEQFF. The full variable domain, rest sourced from reference TRBV28 and TRBJ2-1, is DVKVTQSSRYLVKRTGEKVFLECVQDMDHENMFWYRQDPGLGLRLIYFSYDVKMKEKGDIPEGYSVSREKKERFSLILESASTNQTSMYLCASRLRGEVYNEQFFGPGTRLTVL.

This clonotype occurred a few times. This chain uses TRBV7-9 with TRBJ1-2; D gene ambiguous. Germline V gene lookup returns CDR1 SEHNR and CDR2 FQNEAQ (reference sequence). CDR3 length: 15 residues. The ends were cut back, 5 bases at V and 2 bases at J, with 15 bases in the middle. CDR3 sequence: CASSPSPGGNYGYTF. Here the CDR3 DNA reads TGTGCCAGCAGCCCCTCCCCGGGAGGGAACTATGGCTACACCTTC.

This clonotype was seen many times. The chain couples TRBV7-9 to TRBJ2-1, with TRBD2 matching 13 bases. The CDR3 covers 16 residues. CDR1 SEHNR and CDR2 FQNEAQ come from the germline V gene (reference sequence). Trimming removed 5 bases from V and 5 bases from J; junction bases left unmatched: 6. CDR3 protein: CASSPNTSGGDNEQFF. CDR3 nucleotides: TGTGCCAGCAGCCCCAATACTAGCGGGGGGGACAATGAGCAGTTCTTC.